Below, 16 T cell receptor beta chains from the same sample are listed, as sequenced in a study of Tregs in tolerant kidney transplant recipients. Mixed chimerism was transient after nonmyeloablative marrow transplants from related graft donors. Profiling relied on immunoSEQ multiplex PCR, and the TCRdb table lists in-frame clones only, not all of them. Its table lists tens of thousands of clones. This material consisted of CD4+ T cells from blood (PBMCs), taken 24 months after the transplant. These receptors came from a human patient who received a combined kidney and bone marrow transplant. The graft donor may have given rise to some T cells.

The chain's CDR3 is CASSTAGGTFQETQYF. The part of the CDR3 DNA that was read is TGCGCCAGCAGCACTGCTGGGGGGACCTTTCAAGAGACC. The genes are TRBV5-1 and TRBJ2-5, with D possibly being TRBD2 (6 bases). The DNA ends 3 residues before the CDR3 does, and the rest of the CDR3 is filled in from the germline J gene. The CDR3 spans 16 residues. V dropped 4 bases and J dropped 2 bases, with 18 bases sitting between them. Germline CDR1 and CDR2: SGHRS and YFSETQ.

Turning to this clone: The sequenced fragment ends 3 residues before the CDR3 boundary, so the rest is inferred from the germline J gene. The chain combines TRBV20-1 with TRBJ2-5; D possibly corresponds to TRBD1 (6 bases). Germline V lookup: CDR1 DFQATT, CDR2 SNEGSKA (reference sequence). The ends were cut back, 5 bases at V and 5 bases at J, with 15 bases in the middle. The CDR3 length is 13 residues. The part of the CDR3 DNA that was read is TGCAGTGCTCCGAAGGGGGTCGTGGAGACC. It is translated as CSAPKGVVET. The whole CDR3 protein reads CSAPKGVVETQYF.

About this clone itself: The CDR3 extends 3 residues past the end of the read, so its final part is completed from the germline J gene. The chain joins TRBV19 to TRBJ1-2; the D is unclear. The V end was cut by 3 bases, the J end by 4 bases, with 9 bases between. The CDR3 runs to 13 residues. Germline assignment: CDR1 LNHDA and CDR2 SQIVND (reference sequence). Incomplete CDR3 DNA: TGTGCCAGTAGTATCTCAGAATCCTATGGC. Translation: CASSISESYG. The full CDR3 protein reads CASSISESYGYTF.

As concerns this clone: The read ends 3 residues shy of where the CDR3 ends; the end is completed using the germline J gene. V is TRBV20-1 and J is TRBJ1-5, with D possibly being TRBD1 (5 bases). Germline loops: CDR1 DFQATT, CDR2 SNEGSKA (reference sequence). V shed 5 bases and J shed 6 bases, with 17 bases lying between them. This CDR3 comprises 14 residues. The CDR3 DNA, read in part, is TGCAGTGCTGCTAAGGACAACTACCTTCAGCCC. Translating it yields CSAAKDNYLQP. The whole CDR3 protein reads CSAAKDNYLQPQHF.

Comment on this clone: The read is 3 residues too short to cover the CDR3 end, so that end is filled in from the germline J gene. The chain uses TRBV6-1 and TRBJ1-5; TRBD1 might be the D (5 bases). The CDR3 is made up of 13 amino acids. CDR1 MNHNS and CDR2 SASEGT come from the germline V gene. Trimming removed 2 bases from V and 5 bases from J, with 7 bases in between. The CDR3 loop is CASSEQGDQPQHF. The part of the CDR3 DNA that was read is TGTGCCAGCAGTGAACAGGGAGATCAGCCC.

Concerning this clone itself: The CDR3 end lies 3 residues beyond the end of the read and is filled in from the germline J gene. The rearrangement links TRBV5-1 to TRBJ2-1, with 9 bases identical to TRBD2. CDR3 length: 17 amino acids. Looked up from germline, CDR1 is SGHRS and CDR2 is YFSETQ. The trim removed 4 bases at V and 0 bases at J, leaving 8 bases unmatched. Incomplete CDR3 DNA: TGCGCCAGCAGCCCAACTAGCGGGTTCAGCTCCTACAATGAG. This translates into CASSPTSGFSSYNE. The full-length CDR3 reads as CASSPTSGFSSYNEQFF.

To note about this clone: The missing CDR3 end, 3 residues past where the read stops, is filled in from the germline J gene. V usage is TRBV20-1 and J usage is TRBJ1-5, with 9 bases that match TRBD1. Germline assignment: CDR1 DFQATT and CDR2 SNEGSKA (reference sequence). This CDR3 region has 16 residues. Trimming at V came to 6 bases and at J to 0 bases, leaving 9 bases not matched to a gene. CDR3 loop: CSASRGQGVSNQPQHF. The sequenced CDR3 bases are TGCAGTGCGTCTCGGGGACAGGGCGTTAGCAATCAGCCC.

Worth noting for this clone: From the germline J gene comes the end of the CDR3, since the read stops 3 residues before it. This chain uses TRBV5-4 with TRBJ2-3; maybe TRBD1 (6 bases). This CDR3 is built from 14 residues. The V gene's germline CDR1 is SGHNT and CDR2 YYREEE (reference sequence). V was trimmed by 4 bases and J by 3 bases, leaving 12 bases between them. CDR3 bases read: TGTGCCAGCAGCCCTCGAAGGGGGACAGATACG. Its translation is CASSPRRGTDT. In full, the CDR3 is CASSPRRGTDTQYF.

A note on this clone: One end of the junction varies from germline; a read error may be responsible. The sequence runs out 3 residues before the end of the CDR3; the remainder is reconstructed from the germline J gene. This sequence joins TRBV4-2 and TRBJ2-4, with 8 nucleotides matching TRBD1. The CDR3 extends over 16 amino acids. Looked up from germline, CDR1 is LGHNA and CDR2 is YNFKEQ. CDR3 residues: CASSQGTGWGKNIQYF. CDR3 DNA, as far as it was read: TGCGCCAGCAGCCAAGGGACAGGCTGGGGCAAAAACATT.

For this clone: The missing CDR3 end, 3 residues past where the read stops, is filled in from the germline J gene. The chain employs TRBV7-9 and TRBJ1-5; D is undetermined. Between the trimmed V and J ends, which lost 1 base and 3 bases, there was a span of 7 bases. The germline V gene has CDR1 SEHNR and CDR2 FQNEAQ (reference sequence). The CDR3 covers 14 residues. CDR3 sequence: CASSLVSDNQPQHF. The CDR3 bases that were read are TGTGCCAGCAGCTTAGTTAGCGACAATCAGCCC.

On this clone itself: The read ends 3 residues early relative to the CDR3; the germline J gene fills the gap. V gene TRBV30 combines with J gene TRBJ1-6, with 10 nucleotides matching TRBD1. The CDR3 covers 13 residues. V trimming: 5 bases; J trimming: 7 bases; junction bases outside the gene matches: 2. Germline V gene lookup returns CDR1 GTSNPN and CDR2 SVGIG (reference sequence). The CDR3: CAWQGQGNSPLHF. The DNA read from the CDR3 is TGTGCCTGGCAGGGACAGGGGAATTCACCC.

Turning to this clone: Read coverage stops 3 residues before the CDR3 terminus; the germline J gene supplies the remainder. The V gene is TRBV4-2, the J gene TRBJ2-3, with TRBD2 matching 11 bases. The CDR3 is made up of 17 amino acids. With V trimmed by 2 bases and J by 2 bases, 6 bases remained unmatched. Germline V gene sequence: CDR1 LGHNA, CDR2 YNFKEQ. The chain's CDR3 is CASSQLAGGPTTDTQYF. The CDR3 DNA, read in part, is TGTGCCAGCAGCCAACTAGCGGGAGGTCCCACCACAGATACG.

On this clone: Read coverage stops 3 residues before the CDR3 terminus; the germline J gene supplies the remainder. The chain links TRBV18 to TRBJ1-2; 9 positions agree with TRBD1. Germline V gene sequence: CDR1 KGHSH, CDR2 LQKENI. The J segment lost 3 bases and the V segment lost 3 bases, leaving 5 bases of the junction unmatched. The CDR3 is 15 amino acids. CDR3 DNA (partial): TGTGCCAGCTCACCCAGGACAGGGGCTGACTATGGC. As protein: CASSPRTGADYG. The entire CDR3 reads CASSPRTGADYGYTF. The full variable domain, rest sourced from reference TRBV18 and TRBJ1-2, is NAGVMQNPRHLVRRRGQEARLRCSPMKGHSHVYWYRQLPEEGLKFMVYLQKENIIDESGMPKERFSAEFPKEGPSILRIQQVVRGDSAAYFCASSPRTGADYGYTFGSGTRLTVV.

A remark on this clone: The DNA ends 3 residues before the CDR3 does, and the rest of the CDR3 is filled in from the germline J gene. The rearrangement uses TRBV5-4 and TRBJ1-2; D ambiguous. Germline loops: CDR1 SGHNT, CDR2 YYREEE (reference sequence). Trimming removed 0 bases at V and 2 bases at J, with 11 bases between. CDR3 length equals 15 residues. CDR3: CASSLVSSRNYGYTF. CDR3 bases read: TGTGCCAGCAGCTTGGTTTCATCCAGGAACTATGGC.

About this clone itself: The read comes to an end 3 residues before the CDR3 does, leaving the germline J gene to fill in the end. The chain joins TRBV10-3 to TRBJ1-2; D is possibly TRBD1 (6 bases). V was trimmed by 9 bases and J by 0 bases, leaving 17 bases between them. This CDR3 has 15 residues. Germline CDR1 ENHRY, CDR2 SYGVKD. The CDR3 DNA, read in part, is TGTGCCATTTCTGGGATACAGGGTCCTAACTATGGC. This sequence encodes CAISGIQGPNYG. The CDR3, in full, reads CAISGIQGPNYGYTF.

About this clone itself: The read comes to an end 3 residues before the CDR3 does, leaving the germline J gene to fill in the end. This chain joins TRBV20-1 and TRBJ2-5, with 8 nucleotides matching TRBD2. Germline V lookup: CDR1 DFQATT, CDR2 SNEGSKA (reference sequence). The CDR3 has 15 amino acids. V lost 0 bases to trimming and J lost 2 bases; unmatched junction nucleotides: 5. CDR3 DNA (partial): TGCAGTGCTAGAGAAGGCAGCGGGAGTCAAGAGACC. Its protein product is CSAREGSGSQET. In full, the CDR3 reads CSAREGSGSQETQYF.